This T cell receptor (beta chain) was recovered during a study of T cells after yellow fever vaccination. Study conclusions and caveats: Contaminants from the bulk population, in the form of abundant clonotypes, could be found in FACS-sorted repertoires.

CDR1 and CDR2 from the germline V gene are MNHEY and SVGEGT. The CDR3 contains 15 residues. V was clipped by 7 bases and J by 4 bases, with 16 bases between them. TCRdb analysed the 5' RACE reads with MiXCR anew, one entry per CDR3 protein. The sample includes some 170,000 distinct CDR3 sequences, about a tenth of them seen just once. To note about this clonotype: The antigen remains undetermined.

The sequence derives from a young man who received the YFV17D yellow fever vaccine. V is TRBV6-2 or TRBV6-3 and J is TRBJ2-2, with D possibly matching TRBD2 (6 bases). The sequenced sample was CD8+ T cells sorted from PBMCs, obtained 45 days after the yellow fever booster vaccination. The CDR3 DNA sequence: TGTGCCAGCACCCCCCCCGGGGGTCTCACCGGGGAGCTGTTTTTT. It codes for CASTPPGGLTGELFF.